A selection of T cell receptor beta chains follows, all from one sample in a study of regulatory T cells in long-lasting Graves disease. TCRdb reprocessed the multiplex PCR reads with MiXCR, giving one entry per CDR3 protein. The sample lists some 560,000 distinct CDR3 sequences; 15% to 20% were seen once. These data were also filed under a second study, of T cells in Graves' hyperthyroidism and ophthalmopathy.

The material sequenced was peripheral blood mononuclear cells (PBMCs), taken at new diagnosis, from a patient treated with antithyroid drugs. The receptors derive from a woman aged 40-60 years with Graves disease. Both conserved end residues are part of each CDR3. D genes are given only for firm matches. Clone size appears in some rows only: once, few, many, or a class for an expanded clone.

DNA | CDR3 | D | size | J | V
TGTGCCAGCAGCGAGACAGGAGCGGGGTACGAGCAGTACTTC | CASSETGAGYEQYF | NA | NA | TRBJ2-7 | TRBV7-6
TGCAGCGTGAGGGACAGAAGTCAGTATGGCTACACCTTC | CSVRDRSQYGYTF | TRBD1 | NA | TRBJ1-2 | TRBV29-1
TGTGCCAGCAGTGTTTCCGGACCCTATAGCAATCAGCCCCAGCATTTT | CASSVSGPYSNQPQHF | NA | many | TRBJ1-5 | TRBV27
TGCAGTGCTAGAGGCAACGGCTATGGCTACACCTTC | CSARGNGYGYTF | NA | many | TRBJ1-2 | TRBV20-1
TGTGCCAGCAGCTCTCAGAATAGCAATCAGCCCCAGCATTTT | CASSSQNSNQPQHF | NA | few | TRBJ1-5 | TRBV5-8
TGTGCCAGCAGTGTCCCCCTGCAGCCCCAGCATTTT | CASSVPLQPQHF | NA | few | TRBJ1-5 | TRBV6-1
TGTGCCAGCAGCCCCGTCCTCGGCTCCGGAAACACCATATATTTT | CASSPVLGSGNTIYF | NA | few | TRBJ1-3 | TRBV7-2
TGCGCCAGCAGCGCGGGACTAGCGGGGGCTGGCGGGGAGCTGTTTTTT | CASSAGLAGAGGELFF | TRBD2 | NA | TRBJ2-2 | TRBV5-1
TGTGCCAGCAGCCAGTGGGGAGTCCCTGAAGCTTTCTTT | CASSQWGVPEAFF | NA | few | TRBJ1-1 | TRBV14
TGTGCCAGCAAACCGGCTAGCGGGGGAAACACAGATACGCAGTATTTT | CASKPASGGNTDTQYF | TRBD2 | NA | TRBJ2-3 | TRBV5-6
TGCAGTGCTACCCGACAGGGGGCGAGCACTGAAGCTTTCTTT | CSATRQGASTEAFF | TRBD1 | few | TRBJ1-1 | TRBV20-1
TGTGCCAGCATCCCGTTGTGGGGGGCGGACACTGAAGCTTTCTTT | CASIPLWGADTEAFF | NA | many | TRBJ1-1 | TRBV12-3/TRBV12-4
TGTGCCAGTATGGAGACACATAATTCACCCCTCCACTTT | CASMETHNSPLHF | NA | NA | TRBJ1-6 | TRBV19
TGTGCCAGCAGTGGACTAGCTGGGCGAGAGCAGTTCTTC | CASSGLAGREQFF | TRBD2 | many | TRBJ2-1 | TRBV2
TGTGCCATCAGGGTACAGGATAATTCACCCCTCCACTTT | CAIRVQDNSPLHF | NA | NA | TRBJ1-6 | TRBV10-3
TGTGCCAGCCGTCAGGGGGCGCGGGAGCAGTACTTC | CASRQGAREQYF | TRBD1 | NA | TRBJ2-7 | TRBV25-1
TGTGCCAGCAGCTTTCGTACAGGGCCAGATACGCAGTATTTT | CASSFRTGPDTQYF | NA | NA | TRBJ2-3 | TRBV11-2
TGTGCCATCAGTGAGGTTAGCAATCAGCCCCAGCATTTT | CAISEVSNQPQHF | NA | many | TRBJ1-5 | TRBV10-3
TGTGCCAGCAGCGGGGATGTGGCGATCCAAGAGACCCAGTACTTC | CASSGDVAIQETQYF | NA | many | TRBJ2-5 | TRBV5-6
TGTGCCAGCAGTTTTAGTAACCGGCGCTACGAGCAGTACTTC | CASSFSNRRYEQYF | NA | many | TRBJ2-7 | TRBV12-3/TRBV12-4
TGTGCCAGTGGGACAGGGGGAGATAGAGGGCAGTACTTC | CASGTGGDRGQYF | TRBD1 | few | TRBJ2-7 | TRBV19
TGCAGCGTTGAATGGGGCCTGGGAGGCGAGCAGTACTTC | CSVEWGLGGEQYF | NA | NA | TRBJ2-7 | TRBV29-1
TGTGCCAGCAGCTTAACAGCGACAGTTAACAATGAGCAGTTCTTC | CASSLTATVNNEQFF | NA | many | TRBJ2-1 | TRBV7-3
TGTGCCAGCAGATCAAGGCCGGGACTAGCGGTGTTCGATGAGCAGTTCTTC | CASRSRPGLAVFDEQFF | TRBD2 | few | TRBJ2-1 | TRBV11-3
TGTGCCAGCAGCCCAGTACACACAGATACGCAGTATTTT | CASSPVHTDTQYF | NA | NA | TRBJ2-3 | TRBV5-4
TGTGCCAGCAGCGAATTAAGGGGCAGCCACGAGCAGTACTTC | CASSELRGSHEQYF | NA | many | TRBJ2-7 | TRBV3-1
TGCGCCAGCAGTAGAGGACTAAACTACAATGAGCAGTTCTTC | CASSRGLNYNEQFF | NA | many | TRBJ2-1 | TRBV5-1
TGCGCCAGCAGCCCGGACCTAACCTGGTCGGACACTGAAGCTTTCTTT | CASSPDLTWSDTEAFF | NA | NA | TRBJ1-1 | TRBV4-1
TGTGCCAGCAGCTTAGGGGGGGGAAATTCACCCCTCCACTTT | CASSLGGGNSPLHF | NA | many | TRBJ1-6 | TRBV12-3/TRBV12-4
TGTGCCAGCAGGGCCCTAAGCGGGGTGATCACAGATACGCAGTATTTT | CASRALSGVITDTQYF | TRBD2 | few | TRBJ2-3 | TRBV2
TGCAGTGCTAGTCCTACTAGCGGGCGCACAGATACGCAGTATTTT | CSASPTSGRTDTQYF | TRBD2 | NA | TRBJ2-3 | TRBV20-1
TGTGCCAGCAGCTTAGCTGACAGGGGGGACGAGCAGTTCTTC | CASSLADRGDEQFF | TRBD1 | NA | TRBJ2-1 | TRBV7-9
TGCAGTGCCGCCCTGTCCGGCGCTGATCAGCCCCAGCATTTT | CSAALSGADQPQHF | NA | many | TRBJ1-5 | TRBV20-1
TGTGCCAGCAGTTTTGGGTTCGGGAACACTGAAGCTTTCTTT | CASSFGFGNTEAFF | NA | many | TRBJ1-1 | TRBV12-3/TRBV12-4
TGTGCCAGCTCACTTGGACAGGATCCCTACGAGCAGTACTTC | CASSLGQDPYEQYF | TRBD1 | many | TRBJ2-7 | TRBV18
TGTGCCAGCAGACAGGACAACACTGAAGCTTTCTTT | CASRQDNTEAFF | NA | few | TRBJ1-1 | TRBV9
TGTGCCAGCAGTGAAGGTAGGGCGCCAATCTTT | CASSEGRAPIF | NA | NA | TRBJ1-1 | TRBV6-1
TGTGCCAGCAGCTTAGCCCGGCCCGGTGGGGGACAGGGTGGCTACACCTTC | CASSLARPGGGQGGYTF | TRBD1 | NA | TRBJ1-2 | TRBV7-9
TGCAGTGCTAGAGCCCAGGCGAACACCGGGGAGCTGTTTTTT | CSARAQANTGELFF | NA | many | TRBJ2-2 | TRBV20-1